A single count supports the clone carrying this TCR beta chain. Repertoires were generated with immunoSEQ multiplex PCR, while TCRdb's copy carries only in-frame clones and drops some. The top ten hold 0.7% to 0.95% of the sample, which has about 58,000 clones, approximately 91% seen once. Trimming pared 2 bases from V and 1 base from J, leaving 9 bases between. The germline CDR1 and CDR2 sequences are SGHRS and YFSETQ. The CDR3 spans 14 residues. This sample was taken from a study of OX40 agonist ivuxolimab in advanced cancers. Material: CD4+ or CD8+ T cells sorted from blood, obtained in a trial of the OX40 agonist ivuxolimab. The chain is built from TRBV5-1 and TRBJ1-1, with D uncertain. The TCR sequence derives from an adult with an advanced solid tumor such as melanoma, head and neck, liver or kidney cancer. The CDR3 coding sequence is TGCGCCAGCAGCTTTGGCAGCTCGAACACTGAAGCTTTCTTT. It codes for CASSFGSSNTEAFF.